This T cell receptor beta chain was documented in a study of T cells of healthy individuals. Via MiXCR, TCRdb re-called the 5' RACE reads, giving one row per CDR3 protein. The table has around 40,000 distinct CDR3 sequences, 4% to 5.5% seen once. The V gene lost 7 bases and the J gene lost 4 bases, with 22 bases spanning the gap. CDR3 length: 16 residues. The germline V gene encodes CDR1 MNHEY and CDR2 SVGEGT. Many counts were recorded for this clonotype. The V and J genes are TRBV6-2 or TRBV6-3 and TRBJ1-1; D perhaps matches TRBD1 (6 bases). This clonotype was sampled from a human donor in good health. The CDR3 loop is CASNPRDRSITTEAFF. CDR3 nucleotide sequence: TGTGCCAGCAACCCACGAGACAGGTCGATAACCACTGAAGCTTTCTTT.